Each of the 20 T cell receptor beta chains below was sequenced from the same sample in a study of T cell responses to AZD1222 COVID-19 vaccine. Sequenced by immunoSEQ multiplex PCR; TCRdb stores in-frame clones only, minus some. The table includes about 110,000 clones, under 95% detected once. This specimen consisted of peripheral blood, obtained on day 0 of AZD1222 vaccination. These receptor sequences come from an adult in good health.

This rearrangement joins TRBV10-1 to TRBJ2-5; D call uncertain. Trimming removed 0 bases from V and 5 bases from J, with 4 bases in between. This CDR3 has 12 residues. Germline-derived CDR1 and CDR2 are WNHNN and SYGVQD (reference sequence). CDR3 sequence (DNA): TGCGCCAGCAGTGAGTCCAAGGAGACCCAGTACTTC. Protein product: CASSESKETQYF.

The rearrangement links TRBV12-3 or TRBV12-4 to TRBJ1-1, with 8 bases fitting TRBD1. V was pared by 4 bases and J by 8 bases, with 6 bases of the junction left unmatched. The CDR3 spans 13 residues. Here the CDR3 reads CASSSDRASEAFF. CDR3 nucleotide sequence: TGTGCCAGCAGTTCGGACAGGGCGTCGGAAGCTTTCTTT.

The V and J genes are TRBV10-3 and TRBJ1-2; D gene unclear. Germline V gene data show CDR1 as ENHRY and CDR2 as SYGVKD. Trimming took off 3 bases at V and 1 base at J, with 9 bases between the two ends. This CDR3 is 14 amino acids long. DNA of the CDR3: TGTGCCATCAGTGAAAGGCATCATAACTATGGCTACACCTTC. Translation: CAISERHHNYGYTF.

The chain is built from TRBV2 and TRBJ2-3, with D perhaps matching TRBD2 (6 bases). The CDR3 length is 14 residues. Germline V lookup: CDR1 SNHLY, CDR2 FYNNEI. The V gene lost 6 bases and the J gene lost 2 bases, with 12 bases spanning the gap. The CDR3 DNA is TGTGCCAGCAGCGATCGGACTAACACAGATACGCAGTATTTT. Protein sequence: CASSDRTNTDTQYF.

This clone was seen a single time. The rearrangement links TRBV28 to TRBJ2-7; 8 bases are shared with TRBD2. CDR1 and CDR2 (germline): MDHEN, SYDVKM. The CDR3 totals 15 residues. The ends lost 8 bases at V and 4 bases at J; junction bases unmatched: 13. The CDR3 sequence: CASLLKQRGLYEQYF. The CDR3 DNA is TGTGCCAGCCTACTTAAGCAGCGGGGGTTATACGAGCAGTACTTC.

This rearrangement joins TRBV3-1 (or the pseudogene TRBV3-2) to TRBJ1-5; no clear D. This CDR3 has 15 residues. V was clipped by 1 base and J by 0 bases, with 7 bases between them. Germline CDR1 LGHDT, CDR2 YNNKEL (reference sequence). The CDR3 sequence is CASSQGSGSNQPQHF. In DNA form, the CDR3 reads TGTGCCAGCAGCCAAGGCAGTGGTAGCAATCAGCCCCAGCATTTT.

The rearrangement joins TRBV19 to TRBJ1-4, with 7 nucleotides matching TRBD1. The CDR3 consists of 17 residues. CDR1 and CDR2 from the germline V gene are LNHDA and SQIVND (reference sequence). V was clipped by 7 bases and J by 4 bases; unmatched bases: 15. CDR3 nucleotide sequence: TGTGCCAGTAATAAAGGAGGGGGCAGTTCCTATAATGAAAAACTGTTTTTT. Translating gives CASNKGGGSSYNEKLFF. Complete variable domain (other parts from reference TRBV19 and TRBJ1-4): DGGITQSPKYLFRKEGQNVTLSCEQNLNHDAMYWYRQDPGQGLRLIYYSQIVNDFQKGDIAEGYSVSREKKESFPLTVTSAQKNPTAFYLCASNKGGGSSYNEKLFFGSGTQLSVL.

The genes are TRBV27 and TRBJ2-3; maybe TRBD1 (5 bases). CDR3 length: 11 residues. Trimming removed 10 bases from V and 7 bases from J, with 12 bases in between. CDR1 is MNHEY and CDR2 is SMNVEV in the germline V gene (reference sequence). Here the CDR3 reads CATLKGNTQYF. The CDR3 coding sequence is TGTGCCACCCTTAAGGGGAATACGCAGTATTTT.

This clone was counted a single time. The chain combines TRBV2 with TRBJ2-5; TRBD2 might be the D (6 bases). Between the trimmed V and J ends, which lost 4 bases and 5 bases, there was a span of 14 bases. Per germline, CDR1 SNHLY and CDR2 FYNNEI. The CDR3 covers 14 residues. CDR3 protein: CASSVWDSPETQYF. CDR3 bases: TGTGCCAGCAGTGTCTGGGACTCCCCGGAGACCCAGTACTTC.

J is TRBJ2-5 and V is TRBV3-1 (or the pseudogene TRBV3-2), with unresolved D. V lost 4 bases, J lost 4 bases, and 13 bases lay in between. Germline assignment: CDR1 LGHDT and CDR2 YNNKEL (reference sequence). The CDR3 has 14 amino acids. The CDR3 is CASSPDLLRETQYF. The CDR3 DNA is TGTGCCAGCAGCCCGGACCTTCTGCGAGAGACCCAGTACTTC.

This chain connects TRBV9 to TRBJ1-6; 8 bases line up with TRBD1. Losses at the gene ends were 0 bases for V and 11 bases for J; bases not matched to a gene: 4. Looked up from germline, CDR1 is SGDLS and CDR2 is YYNGEE. The CDR3 spans 14 residues. CDR3: CASSVGTGKTPLHF. The CDR3 DNA reads as TGTGCCAGCAGCGTAGGGACAGGGAAGACACCCCTCCACTTT.

The V and J genes are TRBV29-1 and TRBJ2-5; D is ambiguous. Germline V gene data show CDR1 as SQVTM and CDR2 as ANQGSEA. The CDR3 totals 15 residues. V gave up 0 bases and J gave up 5 bases, with 16 bases separating them. Here the CDR3 DNA reads TGCAGCGTTGAAGATGGGTCACCAAGAGCGGAGACCCAGTACTTC. The encoded protein is CSVEDGSPRAETQYF.

The V call is TRBV7-9, the J call TRBJ2-2; D is uncertain. V was pared by 5 bases and J by 2 bases, with 6 bases between. Germline assignment: CDR1 SEHNR and CDR2 FQNEAQ (reference sequence). This CDR3 region has 13 residues. CDR3 region: CASSTLNTGELFF. The DNA of the CDR3 is TGTGCCAGCAGCACCCTCAACACCGGGGAGCTGTTTTTT.

V is TRBV19 and J is TRBJ1-2; D is undetermined. Trimming removed 6 bases at V and 2 bases at J, with 4 bases between. The CDR3 runs to 11 residues. CDR1 and CDR2 from the germline V gene are LNHDA and SQIVND (reference sequence). The CDR3 nucleotides are TGTGCCAGTAGCACCAACTATGGCTACACCTTC. Its translation: CASSTNYGYTF.

The V and J genes are TRBV19 and TRBJ2-5; D remains ambiguous. Trimming cost V 5 bases and J 4 bases, with 20 bases left between them. The germline V gene has CDR1 LNHDA and CDR2 SQIVND (reference sequence). The CDR3 length is 16 residues. The CDR3 coding sequence is TGTGCCAGTAGTCCGATGAGTACCTTAAGGAGAGAGACCCAGTACTTC. This encodes CASSPMSTLRRETQYF. The full variable domain, its missing parts supplied by reference TRBV19 and TRBJ2-5, is DGGITQSPKYLFRKEGQNVTLSCEQNLNHDAMYWYRQDPGQGLRLIYYSQIVNDFQKGDIAEGYSVSREKKESFPLTVTSAQKNPTAFYLCASSPMSTLRRETQYFGPGTRLLVL.

The V call is TRBV30, the J call TRBJ1-4, with 9 bases that match TRBD1. V shed 2 bases and J 3 bases; nucleotides not matched to a gene: 10. This CDR3 is 17 amino acids long. CDR1 is GTSNPN and CDR2 is SVGIG in the germline V gene (reference sequence). CDR3 coding DNA: TGTGCCTGGAGTTTACCGGGACAGGGTATAGCTAATGAAAAACTGTTTTTT. It is translated as CAWSLPGQGIANEKLFF.

The table lists this clone with a count of one. The rearrangement links TRBV30 to TRBJ1-2; D possibly corresponds to TRBD1 (5 bases). Trimming removed 5 bases from V and 0 bases from J, with 16 bases in between. The CDR3 runs to 15 residues. Per the germline V gene, CDR1 is GTSNPN and CDR2 is SVGIG (reference sequence). In DNA, the CDR3 is TGTGCCTGGCTAGGGTGGGACGGCACTAACTATGGCTACACCTTC. This encodes CAWLGWDGTNYGYTF.

The chain couples TRBV27 to TRBJ1-6; D unclear. The CDR3 is made up of 13 amino acids. Germline CDR1 reads MNHEY; CDR2 reads SMNVEV (reference sequence). Trimming stripped 1 base from V and 5 bases from J, with 3 bases between. The CDR3 here is CASSLWNNSPLHF. The CDR3 DNA reads as TGTGCCAGCAGTTTATGGAATAATTCACCCCTCCACTTT.

The DNA of the CDR3 is TGTGCCAGTAGTAAAGGACAGAGGGGTCCAGATACGCAGTATTTT. It codes for CASSKGQRGPDTQYF. The J gene is TRBJ2-3, the V gene TRBV19, with D possibly being TRBD1 (6 bases). This CDR3 is built from 15 residues. The germline CDR1 and CDR2 sequences are LNHDA and SQIVND (reference sequence). The germline V and J ends were trimmed by 4 bases and 4 bases, with 15 bases remaining between them.

CDR3 protein: CASSEDQTGRRGAFF. As DNA, the CDR3 is TGCGCCAGCAGTGAGGATCAAACAGGGAGAAGAGGAGCTTTCTTT. V and J are TRBV10-2 and TRBJ1-1, with D perhaps matching TRBD1 (6 bases). CDR3 length: 15 amino acids. The V end lost 2 bases, the J end lost 10 bases, and 20 bases lay between the germline ends. Germline V gene data show CDR1 as WSHSY and CDR2 as SAAADI.